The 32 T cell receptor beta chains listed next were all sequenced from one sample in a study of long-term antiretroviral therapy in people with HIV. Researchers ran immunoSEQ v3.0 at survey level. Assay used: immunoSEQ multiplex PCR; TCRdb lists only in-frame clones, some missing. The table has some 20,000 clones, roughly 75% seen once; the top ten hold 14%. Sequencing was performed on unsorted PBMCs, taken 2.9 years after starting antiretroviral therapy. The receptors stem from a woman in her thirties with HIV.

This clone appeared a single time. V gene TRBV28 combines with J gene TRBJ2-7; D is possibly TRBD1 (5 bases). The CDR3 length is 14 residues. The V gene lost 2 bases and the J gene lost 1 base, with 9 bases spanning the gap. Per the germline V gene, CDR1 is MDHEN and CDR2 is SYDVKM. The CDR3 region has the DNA TGTGCCAGCAGTTTACAGGGCCCTTCCTACGAGCAGTACTTC. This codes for CASSLQGPSYEQYF.

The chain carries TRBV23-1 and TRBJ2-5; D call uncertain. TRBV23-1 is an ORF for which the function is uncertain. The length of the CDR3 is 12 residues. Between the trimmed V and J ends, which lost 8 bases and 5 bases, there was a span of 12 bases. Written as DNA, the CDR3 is TGCGCCAGCTATTCGACCGCGGAGACCCAGTACTTC. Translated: CASYSTAETQYF.

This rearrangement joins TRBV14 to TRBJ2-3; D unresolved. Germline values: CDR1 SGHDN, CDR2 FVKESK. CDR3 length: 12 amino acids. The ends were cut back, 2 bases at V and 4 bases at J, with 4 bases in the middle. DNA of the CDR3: TGTGCCAGCAGCCAAAATTCAGATACGCAGTATTTT. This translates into CASSQNSDTQYF.

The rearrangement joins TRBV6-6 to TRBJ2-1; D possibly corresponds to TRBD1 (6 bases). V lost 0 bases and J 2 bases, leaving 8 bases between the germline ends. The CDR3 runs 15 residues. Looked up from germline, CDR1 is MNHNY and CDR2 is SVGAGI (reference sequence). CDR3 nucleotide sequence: TGTGCCAGCAGTTACTCGCAGGGGACCTACAATGAGCAGTTCTTC. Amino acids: CASSYSQGTYNEQFF.

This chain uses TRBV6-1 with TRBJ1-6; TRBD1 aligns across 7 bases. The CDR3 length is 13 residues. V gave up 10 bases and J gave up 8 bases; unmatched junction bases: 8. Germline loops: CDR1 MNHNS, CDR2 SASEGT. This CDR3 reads CATYQGGYSPLHF. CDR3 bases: TGTGCCACTTACCAGGGGGGCTATTCACCCCTCCACTTT.

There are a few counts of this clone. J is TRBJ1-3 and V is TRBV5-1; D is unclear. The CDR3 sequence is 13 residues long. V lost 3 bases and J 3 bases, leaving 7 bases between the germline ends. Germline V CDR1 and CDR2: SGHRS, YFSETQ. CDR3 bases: TGCGCCAGCAGCTACGGACTTGGAAACACCATATATTTT. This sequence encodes CASSYGLGNTIYF.

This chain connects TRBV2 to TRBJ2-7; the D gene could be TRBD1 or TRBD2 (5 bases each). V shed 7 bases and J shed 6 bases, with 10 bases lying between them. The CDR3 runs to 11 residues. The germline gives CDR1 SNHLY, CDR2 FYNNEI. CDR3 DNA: TGTGCCAGCACGCAGGGACGCGAGCAGTACGTC. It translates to CASTQGREQYV.

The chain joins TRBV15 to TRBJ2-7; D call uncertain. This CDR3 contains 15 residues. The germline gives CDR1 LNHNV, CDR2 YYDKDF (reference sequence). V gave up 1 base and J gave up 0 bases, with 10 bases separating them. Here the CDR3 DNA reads TGTGCCACCAGCAGAGGGCCGGAGAGCTCCTACGAGCAGTACGTC. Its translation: CATSRGPESSYEQYV.

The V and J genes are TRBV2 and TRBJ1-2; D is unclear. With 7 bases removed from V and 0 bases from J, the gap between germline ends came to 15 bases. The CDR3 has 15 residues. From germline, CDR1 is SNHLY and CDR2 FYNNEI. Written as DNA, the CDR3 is TGTGCCAGCAAACACTCCTCAGGACCTAACTATGGCTACACCTTC. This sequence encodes CASKHSSGPNYGYTF.

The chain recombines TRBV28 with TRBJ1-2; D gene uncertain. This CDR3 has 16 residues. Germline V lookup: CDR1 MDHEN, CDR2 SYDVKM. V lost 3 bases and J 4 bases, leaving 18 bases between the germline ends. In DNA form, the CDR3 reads TGTGCCAGCAGTTTGGGAATCAGGAGATTGGGCTATGGCTACACCTTC. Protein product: CASSLGIRRLGYGYTF.

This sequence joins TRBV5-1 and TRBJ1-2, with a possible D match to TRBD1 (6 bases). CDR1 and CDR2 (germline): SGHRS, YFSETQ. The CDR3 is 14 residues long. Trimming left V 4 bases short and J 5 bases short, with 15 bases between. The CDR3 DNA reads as TGCGCCAGCAGCCCACCGGGACACGGTTATGGCTACACCTTC. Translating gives CASSPPGHGYGYTF.

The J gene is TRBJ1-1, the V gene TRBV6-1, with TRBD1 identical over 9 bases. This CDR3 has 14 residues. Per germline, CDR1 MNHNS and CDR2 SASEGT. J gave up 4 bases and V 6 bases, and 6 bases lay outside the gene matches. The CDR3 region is CASRVGQGGTEAFF. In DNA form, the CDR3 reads TGTGCCAGCAGGGTGGGACAGGGCGGCACTGAAGCTTTCTTT.

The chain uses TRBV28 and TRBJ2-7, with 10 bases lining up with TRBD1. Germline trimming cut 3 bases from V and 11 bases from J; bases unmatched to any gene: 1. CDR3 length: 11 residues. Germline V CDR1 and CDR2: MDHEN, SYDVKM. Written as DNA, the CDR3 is TGTGCCAGCAGTTTGGGACAGGGGAAGTACTTC. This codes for CASSLGQGKYF.

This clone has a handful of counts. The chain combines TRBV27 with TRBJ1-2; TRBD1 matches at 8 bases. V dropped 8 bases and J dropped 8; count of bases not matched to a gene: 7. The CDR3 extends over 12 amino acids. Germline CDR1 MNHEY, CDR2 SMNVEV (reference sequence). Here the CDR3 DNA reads TGTGCCAGCGGATTCAGGGGGCAAGGCTACACCTTC. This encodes CASGFRGQGYTF.

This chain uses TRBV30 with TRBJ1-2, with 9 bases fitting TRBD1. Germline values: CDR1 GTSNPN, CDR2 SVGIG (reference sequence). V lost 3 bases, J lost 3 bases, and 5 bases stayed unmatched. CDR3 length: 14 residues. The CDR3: CAWSRTGADYGYTF. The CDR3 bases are TGTGCCTGGAGCCGGACAGGGGCTGACTATGGCTACACCTTC.

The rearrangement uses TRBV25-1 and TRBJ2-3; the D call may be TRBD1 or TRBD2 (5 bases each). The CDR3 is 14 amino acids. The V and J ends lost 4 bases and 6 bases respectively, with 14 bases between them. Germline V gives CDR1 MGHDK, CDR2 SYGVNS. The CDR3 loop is CASSVTGTADTQYF. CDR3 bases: TGTGCCAGCAGTGTTACCGGGACGGCGGATACGCAGTATTTT.

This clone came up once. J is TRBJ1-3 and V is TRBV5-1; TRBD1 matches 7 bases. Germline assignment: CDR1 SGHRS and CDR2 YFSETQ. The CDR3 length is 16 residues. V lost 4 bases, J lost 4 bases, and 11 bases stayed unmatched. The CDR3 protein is CASSQGGLKSGNTIYF. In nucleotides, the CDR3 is TGCGCCAGCAGCCAGGGGGGACTGAAATCCGGAAACACCATATATTTT.

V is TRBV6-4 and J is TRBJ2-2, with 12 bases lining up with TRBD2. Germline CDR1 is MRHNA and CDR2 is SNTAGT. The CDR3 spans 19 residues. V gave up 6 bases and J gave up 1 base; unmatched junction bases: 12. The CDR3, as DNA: TGTGCCAGCAGGTCGCCCCCTAGCGGGGGGGCAATGAACACCGGGGAGCTGTTTTTT. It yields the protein CASRSPPSGGAMNTGELFF.

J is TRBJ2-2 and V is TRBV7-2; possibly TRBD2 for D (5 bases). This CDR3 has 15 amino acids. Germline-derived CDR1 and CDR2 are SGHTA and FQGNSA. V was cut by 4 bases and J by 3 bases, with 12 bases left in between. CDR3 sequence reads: CASSSRGADTGELFF. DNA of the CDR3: TGTGCCAGCAGCTCAAGAGGAGCGGACACCGGGGAGCTGTTTTTT.

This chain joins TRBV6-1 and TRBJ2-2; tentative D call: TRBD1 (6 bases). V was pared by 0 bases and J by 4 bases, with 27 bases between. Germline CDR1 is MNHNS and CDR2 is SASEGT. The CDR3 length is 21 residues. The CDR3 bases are TGTGCCAGCAGTGAAGCTATTGTCAGAATTCTCCGGGACAACAGCACCGGGGAGCTGTTTTTT. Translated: CASSEAIVRILRDNSTGELFF.

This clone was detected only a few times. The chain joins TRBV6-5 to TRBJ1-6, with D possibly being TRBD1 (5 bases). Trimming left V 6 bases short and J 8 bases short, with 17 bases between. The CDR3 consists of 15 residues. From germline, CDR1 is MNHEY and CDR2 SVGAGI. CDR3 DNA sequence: TGTGCCAGCAGCCCGGGGCCCTCCTTAGATTCACCCCTCCACTTT. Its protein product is CASSPGPSLDSPLHF.

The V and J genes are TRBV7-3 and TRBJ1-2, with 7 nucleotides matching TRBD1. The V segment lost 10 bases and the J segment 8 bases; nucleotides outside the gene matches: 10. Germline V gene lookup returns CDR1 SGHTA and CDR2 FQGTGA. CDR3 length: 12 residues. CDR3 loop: CATPLRGPGYTF. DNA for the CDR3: TGTGCCACCCCCCTGAGGGGGCCAGGCTACACCTTC.

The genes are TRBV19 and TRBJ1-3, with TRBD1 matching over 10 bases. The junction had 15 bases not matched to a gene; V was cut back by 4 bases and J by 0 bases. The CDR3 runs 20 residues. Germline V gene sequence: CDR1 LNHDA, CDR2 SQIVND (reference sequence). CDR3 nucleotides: TGTGCCAGTAGTAGTTTTTGGTCGGGGACAGGGGATCACTCTGGAAACACCATATATTTT. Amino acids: CASSSFWSGTGDHSGNTIYF.

The CDR3 sequence: CASSPGGGWYNEQFF. CDR3 coding DNA: TGTGCCAGCTCACCCGGCGGGGGGTGGTACAATGAGCAGTTCTTC. V is TRBV18 and J is TRBJ2-1, with 8 positions matching TRBD2. V dropped 3 bases and J dropped 4; count of bases not matched to a gene: 5. The length of the CDR3 is 15 residues. CDR1 is KGHSH, CDR2 LQKENI, per germline.

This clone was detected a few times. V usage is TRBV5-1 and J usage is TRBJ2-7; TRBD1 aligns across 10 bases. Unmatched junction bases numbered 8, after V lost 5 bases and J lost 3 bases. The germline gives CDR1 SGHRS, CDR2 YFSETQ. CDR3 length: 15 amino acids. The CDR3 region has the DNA TGCGCCAGCAGTCATCCGGGACAGGGGTTCTACGAGCAGTACTTC. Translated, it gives CASSHPGQGFYEQYF. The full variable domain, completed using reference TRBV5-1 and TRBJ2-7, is KAGVTQTPRYLIKTRGQQVTLSCSPISGHRSVSWYQQTPGQGLQFLFEYFSETQRNKGNFPGRFSGRQFSNSRSEMNVSTLELGDSALYLCASSHPGQGFYEQYFGPGTRLTVT.

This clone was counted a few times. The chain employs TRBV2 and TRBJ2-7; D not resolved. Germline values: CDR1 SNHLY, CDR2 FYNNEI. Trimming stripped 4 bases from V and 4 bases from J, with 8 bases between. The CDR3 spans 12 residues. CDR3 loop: CASSGLRYEQYV. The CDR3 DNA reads TGTGCCAGCAGTGGTCTAAGATACGAGCAGTACGTC.

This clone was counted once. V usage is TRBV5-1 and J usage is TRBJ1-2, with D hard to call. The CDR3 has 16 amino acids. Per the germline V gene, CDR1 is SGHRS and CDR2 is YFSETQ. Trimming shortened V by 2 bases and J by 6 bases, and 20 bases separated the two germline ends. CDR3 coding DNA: TGCGCCAGCAGCTTAAACCAAAGGACCGCCTTCGATGGCTACACCTTC. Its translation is CASSLNQRTAFDGYTF.

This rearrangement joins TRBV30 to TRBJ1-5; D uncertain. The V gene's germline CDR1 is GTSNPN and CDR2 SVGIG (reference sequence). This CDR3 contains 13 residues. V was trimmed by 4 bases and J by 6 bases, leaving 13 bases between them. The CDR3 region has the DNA TGTGCCTGGACCCGAGCCGGAGGTCAGCCCCAGCATTTT. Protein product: CAWTRAGGQPQHF.

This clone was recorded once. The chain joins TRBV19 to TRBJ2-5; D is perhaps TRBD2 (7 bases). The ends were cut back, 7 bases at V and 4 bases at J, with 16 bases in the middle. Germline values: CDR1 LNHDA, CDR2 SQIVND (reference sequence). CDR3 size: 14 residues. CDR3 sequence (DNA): TGTGCCAGTACGTCTGGGGGGGCCGGAGAGACCCAGTACTTC. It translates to CASTSGGAGETQYF.

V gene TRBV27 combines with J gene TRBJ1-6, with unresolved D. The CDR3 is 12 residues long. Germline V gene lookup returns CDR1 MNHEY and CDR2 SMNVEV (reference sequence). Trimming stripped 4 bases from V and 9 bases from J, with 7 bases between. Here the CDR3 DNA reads TGTGCCAGCAGTTCCGGGCTTTCACCCCTCCACTTT. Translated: CASSSGLSPLHF.

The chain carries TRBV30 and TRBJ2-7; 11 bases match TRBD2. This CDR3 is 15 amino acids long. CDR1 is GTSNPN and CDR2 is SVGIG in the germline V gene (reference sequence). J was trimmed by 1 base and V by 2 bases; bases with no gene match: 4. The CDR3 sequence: CAWSSSGGPSYEQYV. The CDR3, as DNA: TGTGCCTGGAGTTCTAGCGGGGGGCCATCCTACGAGCAGTACGTC.

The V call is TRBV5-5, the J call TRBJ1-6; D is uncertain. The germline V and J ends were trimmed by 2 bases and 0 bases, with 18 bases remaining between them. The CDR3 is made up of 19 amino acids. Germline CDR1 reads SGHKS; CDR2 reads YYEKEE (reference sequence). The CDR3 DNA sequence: TGTGCCAGCAGCTTAACCCCCTTGGACCTCGGCTCCTATAATTCACCCCTCCACTTT. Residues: CASSLTPLDLGSYNSPLHF.